A single T cell receptor beta chain is shown here with its context. Its antigen is still unknown. The sample comes from a study of vaccination and CD4 T cells after COVID-19. Study information: SARS-CoV-2, HCoV-NL63, HCoV-OC43 and HCoV-229E supplied the overlapping spike peptides used to stimulate cells.

The germline V gene has CDR1 SNHLY and CDR2 FYNNEI. V lost 0 bases to trimming and J lost 8 bases; unmatched junction nucleotides: 6. The CDR3 has 15 amino acids. The Oncomine TCR Beta short-read assay was what sequenced the DNA obtained from cultured CD4+ T cells. TCRdb independently ran MiXCR on the PCR reads; one entry per CDR3 protein. The sample consists of tens of thousands of distinct CDR3 sequences, 67% of them appearing once. Treatment specified: roughly 10-day PBMC culture with coronavirus spike peptide pools or control peptides (ViraFEST assay). The V gene is TRBV2, the J gene TRBJ2-2; 7 positions match TRBD1. The sequence was obtained from a human donor who received a COVID-19 vaccine. The sample consisted of CD4+ T cells from blood, cultured in vitro, taken after SARS-CoV-2 vaccination. The CDR3 sequence is CASSEALRGQGELFF. DNA for the CDR3: TGTGCCAGCAGTGAAGCGCTTCGGGGACAGGGGGAGCTGTTTTTT.